Sequencing of this TCR beta chain was carried out in a study of T cell responses to AZD1222 COVID-19 vaccine. Study in general: Timing groups of about 4 and about 12 weeks for second doses were pooled.

CDR1 LGHDT and CDR2 YNNKEL come from the germline V gene (reference sequence). V was pared by 1 base and J by 11 bases, with 4 bases of the junction left unmatched. The CDR3 consists of 13 residues. This table comes from immunoSEQ multiplex PCR, and its TCRdb copy is limited to in-frame clones, with some not included. The table shows roughly 70,000 clones, with approximately 84% occurring only once. The clonotype originates from an adult in good health. The chain employs TRBV3-1 (or the pseudogene TRBV3-2) and TRBJ2-7, with TRBD2 identical over 11 bases. The sample here was peripheral blood, taken on day 0 of AZD1222 vaccination. CDR3 residues: CASSQGKLAGEYF. The CDR3 coding sequence is TGTGCCAGCAGCCAAGGCAAACTAGCGGGAGAGTACTTC.